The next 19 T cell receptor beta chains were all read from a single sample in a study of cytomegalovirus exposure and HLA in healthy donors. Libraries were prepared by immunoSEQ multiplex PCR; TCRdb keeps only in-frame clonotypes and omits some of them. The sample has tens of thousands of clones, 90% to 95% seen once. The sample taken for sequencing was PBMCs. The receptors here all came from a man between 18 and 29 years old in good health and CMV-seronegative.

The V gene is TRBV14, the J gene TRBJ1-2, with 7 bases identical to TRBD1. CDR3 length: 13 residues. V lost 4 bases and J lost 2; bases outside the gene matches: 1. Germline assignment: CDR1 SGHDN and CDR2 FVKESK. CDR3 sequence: CASSPGQNYGYTF. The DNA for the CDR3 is TGTGCCAGCAGCCCGGGACAGAACTATGGCTACACCTTC.

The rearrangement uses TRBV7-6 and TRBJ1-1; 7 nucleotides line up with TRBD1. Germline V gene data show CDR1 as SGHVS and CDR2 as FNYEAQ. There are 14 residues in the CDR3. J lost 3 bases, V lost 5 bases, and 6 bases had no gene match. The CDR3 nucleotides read TGTGCCAGCAGCCAGACAGGGATTCACACTGAAGCTTTCTTT. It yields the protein CASSQTGIHTEAFF.

The CDR3, as DNA: TGTGCCAGCAGCTCGACAGGGTTCGTAGGCTACACCTTC. It is translated as CASSSTGFVGYTF. The rearrangement joins TRBV7-3 to TRBJ1-2, with 7 bases lining up with TRBD1. From germline, CDR1 is SGHTA and CDR2 FQGTGA. This CDR3 region has 13 residues. V shed 4 bases and J 8 bases; nucleotides not matched to a gene: 7.

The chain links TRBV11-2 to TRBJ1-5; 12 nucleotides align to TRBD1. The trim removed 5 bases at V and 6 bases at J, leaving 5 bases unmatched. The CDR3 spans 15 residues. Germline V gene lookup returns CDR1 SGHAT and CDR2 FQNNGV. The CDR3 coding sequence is TGTGCCAGCAGCCCAGGGACAGGGGGCGGTCAGCCCCAGCATTTT. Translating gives CASSPGTGGGQPQHF.

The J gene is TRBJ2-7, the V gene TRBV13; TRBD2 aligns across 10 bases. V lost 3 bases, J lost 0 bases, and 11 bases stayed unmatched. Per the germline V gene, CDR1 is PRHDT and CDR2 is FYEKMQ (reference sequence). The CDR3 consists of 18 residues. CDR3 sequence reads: CASSFVTSGYRRSYEQYF. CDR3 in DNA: TGTGCCAGCAGCTTCGTGACTAGCGGGTATCGACGCTCCTACGAGCAGTACTTC.

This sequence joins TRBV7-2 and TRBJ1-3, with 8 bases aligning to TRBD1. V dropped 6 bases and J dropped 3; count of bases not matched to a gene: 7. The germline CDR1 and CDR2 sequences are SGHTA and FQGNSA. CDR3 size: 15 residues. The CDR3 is CASRSDRGLGNTIYF. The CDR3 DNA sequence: TGTGCCAGCAGGTCAGACAGGGGCCTTGGAAACACCATATATTTT.

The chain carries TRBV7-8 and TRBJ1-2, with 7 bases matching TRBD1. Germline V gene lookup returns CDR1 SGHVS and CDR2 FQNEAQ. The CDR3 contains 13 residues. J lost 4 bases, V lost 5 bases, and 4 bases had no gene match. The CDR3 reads CASSPGDSYGYTF. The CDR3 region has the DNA TGTGCCAGCAGCCCCGGGGACAGCTATGGCTACACCTTC.

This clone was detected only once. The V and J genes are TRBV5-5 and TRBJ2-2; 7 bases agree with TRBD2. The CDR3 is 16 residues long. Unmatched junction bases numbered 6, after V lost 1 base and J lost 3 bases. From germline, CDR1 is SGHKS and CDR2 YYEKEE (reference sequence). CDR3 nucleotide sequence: TGTGCCAGCAGCTTGTGGGGCGGGAGTGACACCGGGGAGCTGTTTTTT. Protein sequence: CASSLWGGSDTGELFF.

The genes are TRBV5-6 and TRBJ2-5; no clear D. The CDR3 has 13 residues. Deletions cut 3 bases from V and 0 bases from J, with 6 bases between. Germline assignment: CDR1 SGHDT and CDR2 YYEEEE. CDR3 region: CASSSQNQETQYF. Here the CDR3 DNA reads TGTGCCAGCAGCTCACAGAACCAAGAGACCCAGTACTTC.

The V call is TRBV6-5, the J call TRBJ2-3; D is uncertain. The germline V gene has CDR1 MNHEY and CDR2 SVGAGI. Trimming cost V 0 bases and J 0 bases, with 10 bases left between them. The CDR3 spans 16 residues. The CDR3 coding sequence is TGTGCCAGCAGTTACTCGTATAGCCTGAGCACAGATACGCAGTATTTT. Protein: CASSYSYSLSTDTQYF.

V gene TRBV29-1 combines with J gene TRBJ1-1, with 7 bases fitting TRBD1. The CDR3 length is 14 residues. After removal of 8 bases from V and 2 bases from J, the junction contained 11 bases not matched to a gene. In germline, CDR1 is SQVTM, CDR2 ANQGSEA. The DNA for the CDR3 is TGCAGCACGGGACAGATACTTATAAACACTGAAGCTTTCTTT. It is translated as CSTGQILINTEAFF.

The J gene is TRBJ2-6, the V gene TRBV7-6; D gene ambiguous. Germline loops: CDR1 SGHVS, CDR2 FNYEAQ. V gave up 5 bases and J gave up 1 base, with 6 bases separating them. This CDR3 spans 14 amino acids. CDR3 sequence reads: CASSLTSGANVLTF. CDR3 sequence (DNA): TGTGCCAGCAGCCTTACTTCTGGGGCCAACGTCCTGACTTTC.

The CDR3 protein is CASSAHPTVTDTQYF. The CDR3 nucleotides are TGTGCCAGCAGCGCGCATCCGACAGTCACAGATACGCAGTATTTT. The chain has TRBV9 and TRBJ2-3; possible D gene TRBD1, 5 bases. The CDR3 has 15 residues. Germline CDR1 is SGDLS and CDR2 is YYNGEE. V shed 3 bases and J shed 2 bases, with 13 bases lying between them.

The CDR3 coding sequence is TGTGCCAGCAGCTTCGGACTAGCTGTCCATGAGCAGTTCTTC. Translation gives CASSFGLAVHEQFF. This rearrangement joins TRBV11-2 to TRBJ2-1; 8 bases are shared with TRBD2. Germline V gives CDR1 SGHAT, CDR2 FQNNGV. The J segment lost 8 bases and the V segment lost 3 bases, leaving 6 bases of the junction unmatched. This CDR3 is 14 amino acids long.

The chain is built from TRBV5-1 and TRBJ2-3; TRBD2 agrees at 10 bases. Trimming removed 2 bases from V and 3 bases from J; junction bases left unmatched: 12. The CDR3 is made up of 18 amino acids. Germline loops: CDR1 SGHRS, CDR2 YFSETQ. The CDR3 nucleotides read TGCGCCAGCAGCTTACTAGCGGGATCAACCAAAGCGACAGATACGCAGTATTTT. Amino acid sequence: CASSLLAGSTKATDTQYF.

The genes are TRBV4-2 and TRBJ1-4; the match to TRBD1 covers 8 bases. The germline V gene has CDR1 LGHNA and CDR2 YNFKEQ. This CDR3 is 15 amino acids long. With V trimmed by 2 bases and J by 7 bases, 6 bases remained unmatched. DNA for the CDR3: TGTGCCAGCAGCCAACAAGGCGACAGGGGTGAAAAACTGTTTTTT. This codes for CASSQQGDRGEKLFF.

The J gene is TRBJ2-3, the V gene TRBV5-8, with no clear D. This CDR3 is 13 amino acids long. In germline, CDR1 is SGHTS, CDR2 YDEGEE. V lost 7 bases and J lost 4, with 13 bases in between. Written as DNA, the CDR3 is TGTGCCAGCCTTGCTCCGAACTCAGATACGCAGTATTTT. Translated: CASLAPNSDTQYF.

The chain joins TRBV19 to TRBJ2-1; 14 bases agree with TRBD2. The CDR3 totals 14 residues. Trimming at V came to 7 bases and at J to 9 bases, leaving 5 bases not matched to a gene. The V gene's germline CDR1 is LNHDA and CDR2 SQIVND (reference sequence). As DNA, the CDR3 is TGTGCCAGTATGGGGACTAGCGGGAGAATTGAGCAGTTCTTC. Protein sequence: CASMGTSGRIEQFF.

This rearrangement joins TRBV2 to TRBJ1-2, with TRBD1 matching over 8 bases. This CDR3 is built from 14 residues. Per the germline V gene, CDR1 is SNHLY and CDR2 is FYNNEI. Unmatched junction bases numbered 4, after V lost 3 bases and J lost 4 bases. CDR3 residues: CASSDQGAAYGYTF. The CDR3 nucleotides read TGTGCCAGCAGTGATCAGGGGGCCGCCTATGGCTACACCTTC.